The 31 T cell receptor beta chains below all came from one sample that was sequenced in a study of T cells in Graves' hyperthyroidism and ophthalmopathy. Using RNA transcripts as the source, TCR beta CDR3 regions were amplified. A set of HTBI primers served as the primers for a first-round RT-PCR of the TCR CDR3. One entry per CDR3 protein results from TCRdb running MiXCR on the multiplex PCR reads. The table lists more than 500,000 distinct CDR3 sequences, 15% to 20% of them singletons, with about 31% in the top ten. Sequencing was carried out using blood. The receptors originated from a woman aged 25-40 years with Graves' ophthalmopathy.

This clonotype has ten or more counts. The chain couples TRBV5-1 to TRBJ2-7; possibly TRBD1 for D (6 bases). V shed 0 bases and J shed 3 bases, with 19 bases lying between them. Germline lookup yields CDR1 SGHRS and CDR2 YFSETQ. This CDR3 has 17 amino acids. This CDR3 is CASSLVPDPAQGYEQYF. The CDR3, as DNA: TGCGCCAGCAGCTTGGTTCCCGATCCCGCACAGGGCTACGAGCAGTACTTC.

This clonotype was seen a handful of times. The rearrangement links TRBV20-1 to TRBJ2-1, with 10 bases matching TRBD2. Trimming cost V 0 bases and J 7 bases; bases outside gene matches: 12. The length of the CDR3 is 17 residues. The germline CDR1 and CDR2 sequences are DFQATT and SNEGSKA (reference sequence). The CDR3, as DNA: TGCAGTGCTAGAGATATTATGGGTCTAGCGGGAGAAAATGAGCAGTTCTTC. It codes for CSARDIMGLAGENEQFF.

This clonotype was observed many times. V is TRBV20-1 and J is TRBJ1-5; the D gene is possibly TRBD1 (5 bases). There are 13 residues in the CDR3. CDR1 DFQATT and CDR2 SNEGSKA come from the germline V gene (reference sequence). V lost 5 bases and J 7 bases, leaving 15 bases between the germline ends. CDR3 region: CSAGPGFEQPQHF. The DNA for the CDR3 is TGCAGTGCTGGTCCAGGGTTCGAGCAGCCCCAGCATTTT.

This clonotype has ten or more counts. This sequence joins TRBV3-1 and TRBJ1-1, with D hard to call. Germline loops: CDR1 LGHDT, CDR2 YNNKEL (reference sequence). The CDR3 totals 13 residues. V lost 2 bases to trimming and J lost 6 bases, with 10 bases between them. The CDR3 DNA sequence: TGTGCCAGCAGCCAAAGGTCCGGAGCTGAAGCTTTCTTT. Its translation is CASSQRSGAEAFF.

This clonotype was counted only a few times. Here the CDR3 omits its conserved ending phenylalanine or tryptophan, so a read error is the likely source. The CDR3 is CASSFMDKNTGELFS. CDR3 DNA sequence: TGTGCCAGCAGTTTCATGGACAAGAACACCGGGGAGCTGTTTTCT. The chain carries TRBV6-2 or TRBV6-3 and TRBJ2-2; tentative D call: TRBD1 (5 bases). CDR1 is MNHEY, CDR2 SVGEGT, per germline. V shed 4 bases and J shed 1 base, with 10 bases lying between them. This CDR3 comprises 15 residues.

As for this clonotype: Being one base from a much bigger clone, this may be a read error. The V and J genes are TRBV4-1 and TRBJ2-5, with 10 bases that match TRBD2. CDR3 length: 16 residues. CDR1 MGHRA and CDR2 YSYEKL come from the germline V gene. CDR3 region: CASSEASGRRGEAQYF. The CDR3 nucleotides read TGCGCCAGCAGCGAGGCTAGCGGGAGAAGAGGAGAGGCCCAGTACTTC.

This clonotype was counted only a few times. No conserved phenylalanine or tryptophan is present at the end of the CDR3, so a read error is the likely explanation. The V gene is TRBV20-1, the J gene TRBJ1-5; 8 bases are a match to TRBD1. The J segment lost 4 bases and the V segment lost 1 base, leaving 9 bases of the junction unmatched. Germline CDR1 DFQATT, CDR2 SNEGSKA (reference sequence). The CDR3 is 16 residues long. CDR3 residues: CSARGGGGTGNQPQHS. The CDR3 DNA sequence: TGCAGTGCTAGAGGGGGGGGCGGGACAGGAAATCAGCCCCAGCATTCT.

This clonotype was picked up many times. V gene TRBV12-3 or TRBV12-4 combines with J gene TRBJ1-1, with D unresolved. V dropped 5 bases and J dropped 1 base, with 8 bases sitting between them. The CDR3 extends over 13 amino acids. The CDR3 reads CASSPSENTEAFF. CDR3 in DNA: TGTGCCAGCAGTCCCTCAGAGAACACTGAAGCTTTCTTT.

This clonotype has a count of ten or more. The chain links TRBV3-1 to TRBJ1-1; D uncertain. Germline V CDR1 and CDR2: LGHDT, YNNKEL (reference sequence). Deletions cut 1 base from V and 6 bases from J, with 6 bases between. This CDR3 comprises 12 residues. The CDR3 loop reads CASSQGSPEAFF. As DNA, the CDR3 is TGTGCCAGCAGCCAAGGGTCCCCTGAAGCTTTCTTT. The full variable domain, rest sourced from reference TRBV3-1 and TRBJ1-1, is DTAVSQTPKYLVTQMGNDKSIKCEQNLGHDTMYWYKQDSKKFLKIMFSYNNKELIINETVPNRFSPKSPDKAHLNLHINSLELGDSAVYFCASSQGSPEAFFGQGTRLTVV.

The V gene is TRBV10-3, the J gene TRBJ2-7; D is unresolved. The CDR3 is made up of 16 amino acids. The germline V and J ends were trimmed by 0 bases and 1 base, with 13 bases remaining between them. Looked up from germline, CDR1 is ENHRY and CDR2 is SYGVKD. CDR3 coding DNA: TGTGCCATCAGTGAGTCGCGTGACCCAAGATCCTACGAGCAGTACTTC. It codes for CAISESRDPRSYEQYF.

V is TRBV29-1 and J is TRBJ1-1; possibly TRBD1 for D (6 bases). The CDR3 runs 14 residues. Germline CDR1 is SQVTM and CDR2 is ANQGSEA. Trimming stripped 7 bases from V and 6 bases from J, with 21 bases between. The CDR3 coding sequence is TGCAGCGGTCAAACAACAGGGTCAGGTTCTGAAGCTTTCTTT. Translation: CSGQTTGSGSEAFF.

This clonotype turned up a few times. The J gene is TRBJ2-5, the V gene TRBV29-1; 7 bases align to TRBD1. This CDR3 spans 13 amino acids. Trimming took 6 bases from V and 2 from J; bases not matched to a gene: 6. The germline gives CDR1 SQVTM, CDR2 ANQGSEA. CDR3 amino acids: CSVDGTEQETQYF. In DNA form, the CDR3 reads TGCAGCGTCGATGGGACAGAACAAGAGACCCAGTACTTC.

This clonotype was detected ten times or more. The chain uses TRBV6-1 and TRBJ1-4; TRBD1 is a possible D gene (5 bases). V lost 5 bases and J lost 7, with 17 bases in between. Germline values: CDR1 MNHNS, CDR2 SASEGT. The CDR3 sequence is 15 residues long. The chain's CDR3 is CASSTSGRSGEKLFF. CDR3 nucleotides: TGTGCCAGCAGTACATCAGGGAGGAGTGGTGAAAAACTGTTTTTT.

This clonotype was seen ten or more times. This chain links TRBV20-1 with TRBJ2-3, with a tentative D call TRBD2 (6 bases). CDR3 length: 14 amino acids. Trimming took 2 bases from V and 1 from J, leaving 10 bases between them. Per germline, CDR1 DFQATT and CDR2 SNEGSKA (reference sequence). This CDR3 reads CSARTSSGTDTQYF. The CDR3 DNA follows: TGCAGTGCTAGAACATCTAGCGGCACAGATACGCAGTATTTT.

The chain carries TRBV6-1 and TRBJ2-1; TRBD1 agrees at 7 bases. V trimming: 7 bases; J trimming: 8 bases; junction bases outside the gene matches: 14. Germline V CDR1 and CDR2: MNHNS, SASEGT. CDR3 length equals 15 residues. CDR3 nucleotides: TGTGCCAGCAAGAAGGAAGGGGGCAGGTACGATGAGCAGTTCTTC. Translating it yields CASKKEGGRYDEQFF.

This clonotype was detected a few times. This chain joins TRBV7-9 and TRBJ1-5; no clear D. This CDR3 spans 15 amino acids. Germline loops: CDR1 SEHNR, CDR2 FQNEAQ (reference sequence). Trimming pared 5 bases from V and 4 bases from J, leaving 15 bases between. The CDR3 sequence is CASSPPGSQNQPQHF. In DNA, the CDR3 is TGTGCCAGCAGCCCCCCGGGGAGCCAGAATCAGCCCCAGCATTTT. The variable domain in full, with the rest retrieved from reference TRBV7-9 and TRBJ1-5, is DTGVSQNPRHKITKRGQNVTFRCDPISEHNRLYWYRQTLGQGPEFLTYFQNEAQLEKSRLLSDRFSAERPKGSFSTLEIQRTEQGDSAMYLCASSPPGSQNQPQHFGDGTRLSIL.

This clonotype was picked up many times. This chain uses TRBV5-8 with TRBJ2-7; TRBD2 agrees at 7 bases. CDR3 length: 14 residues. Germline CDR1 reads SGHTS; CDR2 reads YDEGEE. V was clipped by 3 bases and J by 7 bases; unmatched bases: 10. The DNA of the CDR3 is TGTGCCAGCAGCTCACCGACTAGCAGAAGGGAGCAGTACTTC. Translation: CASSSPTSRREQYF.

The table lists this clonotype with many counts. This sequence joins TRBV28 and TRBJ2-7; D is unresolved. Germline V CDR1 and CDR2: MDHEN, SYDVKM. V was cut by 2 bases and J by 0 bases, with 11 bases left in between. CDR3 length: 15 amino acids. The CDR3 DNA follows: TGTGCCAGCAGTTTACCGGTTATGAGCTCCTACGAGCAGTACTTC. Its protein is CASSLPVMSSYEQYF.

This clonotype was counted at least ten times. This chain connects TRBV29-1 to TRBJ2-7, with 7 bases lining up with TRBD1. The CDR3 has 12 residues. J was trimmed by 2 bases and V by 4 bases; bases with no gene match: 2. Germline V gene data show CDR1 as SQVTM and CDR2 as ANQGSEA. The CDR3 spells CSVGDSTYEQYF. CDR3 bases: TGCAGCGTTGGGGACAGCACCTACGAGCAGTACTTC.

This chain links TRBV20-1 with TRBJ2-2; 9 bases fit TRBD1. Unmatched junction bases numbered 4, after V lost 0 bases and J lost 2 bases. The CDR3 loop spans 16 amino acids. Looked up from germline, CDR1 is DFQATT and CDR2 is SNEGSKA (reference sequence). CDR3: CSARDWTGDNTGELFF. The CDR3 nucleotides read TGCAGTGCTAGAGATTGGACAGGGGATAACACCGGGGAGCTGTTTTTT.

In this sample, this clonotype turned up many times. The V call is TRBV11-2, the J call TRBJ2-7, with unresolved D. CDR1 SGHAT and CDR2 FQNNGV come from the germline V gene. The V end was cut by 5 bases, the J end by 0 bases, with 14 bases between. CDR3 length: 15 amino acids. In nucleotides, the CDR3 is TGTGCCAGCAGCCCGCGTGGTCGGAGCTCCTACGAGCAGTACTTC. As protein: CASSPRGRSSYEQYF. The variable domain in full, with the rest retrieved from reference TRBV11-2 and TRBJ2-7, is EAGVAQSPRYKIIEKRQSVAFWCNPISGHATLYWYQQILGQGPKLLIQFQNNGVVDDSQLPKDRFSAERLKGVDSTLKIQPAKLEDSAVYLCASSPRGRSSYEQYFGPGTRLTVT.

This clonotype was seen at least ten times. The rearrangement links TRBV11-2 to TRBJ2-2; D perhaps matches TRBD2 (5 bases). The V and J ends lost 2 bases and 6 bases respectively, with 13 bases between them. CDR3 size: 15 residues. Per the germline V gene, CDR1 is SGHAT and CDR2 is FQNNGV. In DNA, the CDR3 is TGTGCCAGCAGCTTACGGGGAATTGGTGCCGGGGAGCTGTTTTTT. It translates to CASSLRGIGAGELFF.

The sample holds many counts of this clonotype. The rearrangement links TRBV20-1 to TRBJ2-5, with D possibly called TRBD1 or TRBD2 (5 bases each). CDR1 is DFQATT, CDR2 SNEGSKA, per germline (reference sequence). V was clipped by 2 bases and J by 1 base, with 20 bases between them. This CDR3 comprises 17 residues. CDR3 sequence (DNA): TGCAGTGCTAGAACGACGAGTAGCTGGGGACCCCAAGAGACCCAGTACTTC. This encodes CSARTTSSWGPQETQYF.

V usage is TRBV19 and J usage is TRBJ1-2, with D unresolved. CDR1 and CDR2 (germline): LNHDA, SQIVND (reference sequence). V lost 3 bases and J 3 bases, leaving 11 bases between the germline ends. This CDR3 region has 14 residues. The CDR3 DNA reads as TGTGCCAGTAGTATCCCAGGTTCCCACTATGGCTACACCTTC. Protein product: CASSIPGSHYGYTF.

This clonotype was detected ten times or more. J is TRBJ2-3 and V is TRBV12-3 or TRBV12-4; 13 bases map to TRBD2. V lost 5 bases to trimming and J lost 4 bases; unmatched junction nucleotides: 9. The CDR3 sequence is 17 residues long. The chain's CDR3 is CASSHGLAGEFADTQYF. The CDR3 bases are TGTGCCAGCAGTCATGGACTAGCGGGAGAGTTTGCAGATACGCAGTATTTT.

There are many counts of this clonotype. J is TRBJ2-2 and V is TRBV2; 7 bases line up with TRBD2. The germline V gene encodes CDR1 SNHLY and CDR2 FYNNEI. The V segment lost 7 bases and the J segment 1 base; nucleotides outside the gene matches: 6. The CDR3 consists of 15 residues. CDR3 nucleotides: TGTGCCAGCAAGGGGTCTAGCGGGAACACCGGGGAGCTGTTTTTT. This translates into CASKGSSGNTGELFF.

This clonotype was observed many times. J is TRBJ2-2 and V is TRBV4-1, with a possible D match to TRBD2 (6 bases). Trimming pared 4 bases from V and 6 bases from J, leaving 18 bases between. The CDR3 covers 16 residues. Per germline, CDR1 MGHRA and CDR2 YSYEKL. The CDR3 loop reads CASSPNWGGGAGELFF. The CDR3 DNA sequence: TGCGCCAGCAGCCCTAACTGGGGAGGTGGGGCCGGGGAGCTGTTTTTT.

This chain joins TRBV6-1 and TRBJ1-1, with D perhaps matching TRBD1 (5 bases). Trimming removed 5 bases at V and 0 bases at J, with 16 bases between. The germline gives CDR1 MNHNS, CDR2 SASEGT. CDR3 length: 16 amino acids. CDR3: CASSSFEQEMNTEAFF. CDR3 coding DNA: TGTGCCAGCAGTTCTTTTGAACAGGAGATGAACACTGAAGCTTTCTTT.

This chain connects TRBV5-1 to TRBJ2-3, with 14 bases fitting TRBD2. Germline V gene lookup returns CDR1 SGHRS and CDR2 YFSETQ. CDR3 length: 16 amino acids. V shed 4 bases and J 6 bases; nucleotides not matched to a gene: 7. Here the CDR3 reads CASSLRTSGGSDTQYF. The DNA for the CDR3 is TGCGCCAGCAGCCTACGGACTAGCGGGGGGTCGGATACGCAGTATTTT.

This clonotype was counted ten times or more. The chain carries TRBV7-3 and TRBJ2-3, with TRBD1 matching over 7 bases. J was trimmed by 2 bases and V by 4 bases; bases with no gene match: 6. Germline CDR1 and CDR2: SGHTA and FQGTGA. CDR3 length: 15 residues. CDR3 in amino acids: CASSSTGALTDTQYF. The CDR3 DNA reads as TGTGCCAGCAGCTCCACAGGGGCGCTCACAGATACGCAGTATTTT.

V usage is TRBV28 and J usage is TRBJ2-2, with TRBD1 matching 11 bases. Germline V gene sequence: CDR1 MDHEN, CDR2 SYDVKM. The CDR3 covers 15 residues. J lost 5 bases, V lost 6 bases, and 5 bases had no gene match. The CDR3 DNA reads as TGTGCCAGCAGGACGGACAGGGGGCGGACCGGGGAGCTGTTTTTT. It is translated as CASRTDRGRTGELFF.